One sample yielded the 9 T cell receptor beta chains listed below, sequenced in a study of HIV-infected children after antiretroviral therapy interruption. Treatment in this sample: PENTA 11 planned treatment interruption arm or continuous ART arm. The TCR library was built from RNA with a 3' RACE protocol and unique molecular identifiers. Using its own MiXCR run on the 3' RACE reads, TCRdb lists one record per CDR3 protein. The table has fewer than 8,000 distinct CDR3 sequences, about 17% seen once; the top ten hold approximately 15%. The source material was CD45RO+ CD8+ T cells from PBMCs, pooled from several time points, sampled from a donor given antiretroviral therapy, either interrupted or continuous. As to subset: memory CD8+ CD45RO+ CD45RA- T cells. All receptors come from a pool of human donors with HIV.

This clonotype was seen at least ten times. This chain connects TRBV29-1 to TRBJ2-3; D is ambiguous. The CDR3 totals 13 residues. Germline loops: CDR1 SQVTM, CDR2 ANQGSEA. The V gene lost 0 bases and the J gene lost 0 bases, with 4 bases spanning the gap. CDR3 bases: TGCAGCGTTGAAGAATCTAGCACAGATACGCAGTATTTT. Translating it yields CSVEESSTDTQYF.

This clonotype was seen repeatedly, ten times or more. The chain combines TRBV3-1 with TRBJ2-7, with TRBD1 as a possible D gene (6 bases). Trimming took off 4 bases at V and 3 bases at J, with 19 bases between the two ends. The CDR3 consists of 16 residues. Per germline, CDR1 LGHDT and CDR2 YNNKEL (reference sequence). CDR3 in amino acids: CASSPSGTRTLYEQYF. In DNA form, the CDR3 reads TGTGCCAGCAGCCCCTCCGGGACAAGAACACTCTACGAGCAGTACTTC.

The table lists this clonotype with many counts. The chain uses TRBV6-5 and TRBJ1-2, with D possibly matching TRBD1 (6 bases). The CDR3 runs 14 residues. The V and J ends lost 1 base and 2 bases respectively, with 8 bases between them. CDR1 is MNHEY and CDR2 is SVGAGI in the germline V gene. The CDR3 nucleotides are TGTGCCAGCAGTTACTGGGGGGGCAACTATGGCTACACCTTC. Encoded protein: CASSYWGGNYGYTF.

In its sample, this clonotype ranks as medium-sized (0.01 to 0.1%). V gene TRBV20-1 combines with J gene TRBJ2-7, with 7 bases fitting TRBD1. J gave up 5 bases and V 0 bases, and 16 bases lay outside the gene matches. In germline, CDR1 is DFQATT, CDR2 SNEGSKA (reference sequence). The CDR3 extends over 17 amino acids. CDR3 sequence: CSARDLPPSTGSHEQYF. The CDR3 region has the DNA TGCAGTGCTAGAGATTTACCCCCCTCGACAGGGTCCCACGAGCAGTACTTC.

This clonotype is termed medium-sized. The CDR3 DNA reads as TGTGCCAGCAGTTTTATAAGGACAGGGACCTACGAGCAGTACTTC. Translation gives CASSFIRTGTYEQYF. The chain recombines TRBV2 with TRBJ2-7; 8 positions match TRBD1. CDR1 is SNHLY and CDR2 is FYNNEI in the germline V gene. This CDR3 has 15 residues. Trimming removed 5 bases from V and 2 bases from J; junction bases left unmatched: 8.

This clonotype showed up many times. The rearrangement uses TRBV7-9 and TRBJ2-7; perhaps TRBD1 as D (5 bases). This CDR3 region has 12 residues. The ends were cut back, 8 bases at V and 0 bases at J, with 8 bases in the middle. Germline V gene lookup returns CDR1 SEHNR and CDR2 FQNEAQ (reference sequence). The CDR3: CASGASSYEQYF. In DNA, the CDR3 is TGTGCCAGCGGGGCCAGCTCCTACGAGCAGTACTTC.

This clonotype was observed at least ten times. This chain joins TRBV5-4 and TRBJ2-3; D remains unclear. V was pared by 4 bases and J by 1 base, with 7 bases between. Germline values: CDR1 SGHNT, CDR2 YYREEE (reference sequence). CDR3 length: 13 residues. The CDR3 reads CASSRPGTDTQYF. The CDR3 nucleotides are TGTGCCAGCAGCCGCCCGGGCACAGATACGCAGTATTTT. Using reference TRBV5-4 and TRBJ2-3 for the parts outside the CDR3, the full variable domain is ETGVTQSPTHLIKTRGQQVTLRCSSQSGHNTVSWYQQALGQGPQFIFQYYREEENGRGNFPPRFSGLQFPNYSSELNVNALELDDSALYLCASSRPGTDTQYFGPGTRLTVL.

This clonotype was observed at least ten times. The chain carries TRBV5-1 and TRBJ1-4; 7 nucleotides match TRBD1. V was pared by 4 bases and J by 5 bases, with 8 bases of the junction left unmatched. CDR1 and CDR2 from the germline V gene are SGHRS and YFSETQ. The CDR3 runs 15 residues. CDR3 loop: CASSPWGQRNEKLFF. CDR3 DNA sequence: TGCGCCAGCAGCCCCTGGGGACAGAGAAATGAAAAACTGTTTTTT.

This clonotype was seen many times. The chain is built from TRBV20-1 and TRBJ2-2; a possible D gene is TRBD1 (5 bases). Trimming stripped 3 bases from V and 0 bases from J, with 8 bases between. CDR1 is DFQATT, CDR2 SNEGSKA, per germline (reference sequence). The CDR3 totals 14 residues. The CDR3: CSASQGANTGELFF. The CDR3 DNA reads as TGCAGTGCTAGCCAGGGCGCGAACACCGGGGAGCTGTTTTTT.